One sample yielded the 25 T cell receptor beta chains listed below, sequenced in a study of T-cell memory formation after mild COVID-19. MiXCR, applied by TCRdb to the 5' RACE reads, yields one record per CDR3 protein. The sample has a few hundred thousand distinct CDR3 sequences; roughly 19% are singletons. Sequencing used PBMCs or a T cell subset sorted from them (not recorded which). The receptors here all came from a man between 18 and 29 years old who had mild COVID-19 (a few samples of this study predate the infection). Cell type and time point are not known.

This clonotype occurred a few times. V gene TRBV12-3 or TRBV12-4 combines with J gene TRBJ1-5; D call uncertain. The V end was cut by 4 bases, the J end by 5 bases, with 9 bases between. This CDR3 is built from 13 residues. The CDR3 region is CASSSFTDQPQHF. The CDR3 DNA follows: TGTGCCAGCAGTTCGTTCACCGATCAGCCCCAGCATTTT.

Only a few counts were recorded for this clonotype. The gene calls are TRBV6-5 and TRBJ2-1, with 9 nucleotides matching TRBD2. Germline assignment: CDR1 MNHEY and CDR2 SVGAGI. The CDR3 loop spans 15 amino acids. With V trimmed by 6 bases and J by 7 bases, 10 bases remained unmatched. This chain's CDR3 is CASRRSGGRPNEQFF. The CDR3 DNA reads TGTGCCAGCAGACGAAGCGGGGGGCGACCGAATGAGCAGTTCTTC.

V usage is TRBV7-2 and J usage is TRBJ2-1; 10 nucleotides align to TRBD2. The V segment lost 6 bases and the J segment 8 bases; nucleotides outside the gene matches: 13. The CDR3 totals 16 residues. Germline loops: CDR1 SGHTA, CDR2 FQGNSA. In nucleotides, the CDR3 is TGTGCCAGCAGTTTTCAAGCGGGGGGGCTTCATTATGAGCAGTTCTTC. It codes for CASSFQAGGLHYEQFF.

V is TRBV2 and J is TRBJ2-3; 10 bases are shared with TRBD2. The V gene end was trimmed by 5 bases and the J gene end by 2 bases; junction bases not matched to a gene: 10. CDR1 and CDR2 (germline): SNHLY, FYNNEI. The CDR3 is 17 amino acids. As DNA, the CDR3 is TGTGCCAGCAGTCGTCCAACTAGCGGGAAATCCACAGATACGCAGTATTTT. Translating it yields CASSRPTSGKSTDTQYF.

The rearrangement joins TRBV9 to TRBJ2-3; D is uncertain. Trimming removed 3 bases from V and 2 bases from J, with 7 bases in between. This CDR3 contains 13 residues. Germline-derived CDR1 and CDR2 are SGDLS and YYNGEE. The CDR3 DNA is TGTGCCAGCAGCGGAGAGCTCACAGATACGCAGTATTTT. It codes for CASSGELTDTQYF.

This clonotype has more than one count but fewer than ten. V is TRBV3-1 and J is TRBJ2-7, with D maybe TRBD1 (6 bases). The CDR3 consists of 15 residues. Per germline, CDR1 LGHDT and CDR2 YNNKEL (reference sequence). V lost 4 bases to trimming and J lost 0 bases, with 13 bases between them. CDR3: CASSPRAGVSYEQYF. The CDR3 DNA reads as TGTGCCAGCAGCCCCCGGGCAGGGGTCTCCTACGAGCAGTACTTC.

This chain joins TRBV4-1 and TRBJ1-1; 7 nucleotides align to TRBD1. The V and J ends lost 0 bases and 4 bases, in that order; junction bases with no gene match: 11. This CDR3 has 17 residues. Germline CDR1 is MGHRA and CDR2 is YSYEKL. CDR3 protein: CASSQERARGRGTEAFF. CDR3 nucleotide sequence: TGCGCCAGCAGCCAAGAAAGAGCAAGGGGGCGGGGCACTGAAGCTTTCTTT.

J is TRBJ2-1 and V is TRBV6-2 or TRBV6-3; 8 positions match TRBD1. Germline V CDR1 and CDR2: MNHEY, SVGEGT. This CDR3 region has 14 residues. V lost 7 bases, J lost 10 bases, and 12 bases stayed unmatched. In DNA form, the CDR3 reads TGTGCCAGCAAAGGGACAGGCCGCCCTGGGGAGCAGTTCTTC. It codes for CASKGTGRPGEQFF.

This clonotype has just a few counts. The V and J genes are TRBV5-1 and TRBJ2-3, with 14 bases that match TRBD2. This CDR3 is built from 16 residues. CDR1 and CDR2 from the germline V gene are SGHRS and YFSETQ. The ends lost 0 bases at V and 6 bases at J; junction bases unmatched: 3. The CDR3: CASSLETSGGADTQYF. CDR3 nucleotide sequence: TGCGCCAGCAGCTTGGAGACTAGCGGGGGGGCTGATACGCAGTATTTT. The full variable domain, in which reference TRBV5-1 and TRBJ2-3 provide the parts outside the CDR3, is KAGVTQTPRYLIKTRGQQVTLSCSPISGHRSVSWYQQTPGQGLQFLFEYFSETQRNKGNFPGRFSGRQFSNSRSEMNVSTLELGDSALYLCASSLETSGGADTQYFGPGTRLTVL.

The chain combines TRBV3-2 with TRBJ2-5. TRBV3-2 is a known pseudogene. The CDR3 spans 14 residues. This CDR3 reads CASLGPLDQETQYF. Written as DNA, the CDR3 is TGTGCCAGCTTGGGCCCCCTGGACCAAGAGACCCAGTACTTC.

This clonotype has just a few counts. The chain has TRBV2 and TRBJ1-1; D is undetermined. Trimming pared 0 bases from V and 1 base from J, leaving 9 bases between. The CDR3 spans 15 residues. CDR1 and CDR2 (germline): SNHLY, FYNNEI. CDR3 protein: CASSEAPAGNTEAFF. CDR3 in DNA: TGTGCCAGCAGTGAAGCCCCAGCAGGGAACACTGAAGCTTTCTTT.

In regard to this clonotype: A junction boundary mismatches the germline segment, possibly from a read error. V and J are TRBV20-1 and TRBJ2-3; 11 positions agree with TRBD2. Germline CDR1 DFQATT, CDR2 SNEGSKA (reference sequence). The CDR3 is made up of 14 amino acids. As DNA, the CDR3 is TGCCGTGCTATAACTAGCGGGGGATCAGGGACGCAGTATTTT. Translated, it gives CRAITSGGSGTQYF.

The gene calls are TRBV7-2 and TRBJ2-3, with 10 positions matching TRBD2. The CDR3 has 15 amino acids. V was clipped by 4 bases and J by 2 bases; unmatched bases: 3. Germline CDR1 and CDR2: SGHTA and FQGNSA. In DNA form, the CDR3 reads TGTGCCAGCAGCTCTAGCGGGGGCCACACAGATACGCAGTATTTT. Translating gives CASSSSGGHTDTQYF.

The chain carries TRBV10-3 and TRBJ1-1, with 7 positions matching TRBD1. Germline CDR1 and CDR2: ENHRY and SYGVKD. With 10 bases clipped from V and 4 bases from J, the junction kept 15 bases outside the gene matches. The CDR3 contains 15 residues. The CDR3 bases are TGTGCCACCCTGGAGATACAGGGGTTTGGCACTGAAGCTTTCTTT. Translating gives CATLEIQGFGTEAFF.

V gene TRBV6-5 combines with J gene TRBJ1-5; D ambiguous. The germline V gene has CDR1 MNHEY and CDR2 SVGAGI. Between the trimmed V and J ends, which lost 5 bases and 11 bases, there was a span of 19 bases. The CDR3 is 14 amino acids. CDR3 DNA: TGTGCCAGCAGTCCCACCATCATACGATCGGCCCAGCATTTT. Translation gives CASSPTIIRSAQHF.

The chain carries TRBV6-5 and TRBJ1-3; D ambiguous. Germline CDR1 and CDR2: MNHEY and SVGAGI. The CDR3 is made up of 16 amino acids. The V and J ends lost 2 bases and 0 bases respectively, with 11 bases between them. CDR3: CASSYDGSSSGNTIYF. As DNA, the CDR3 is TGTGCCAGCAGTTACGACGGATCGAGCTCTGGAAACACCATATATTTT.

The chain carries TRBV20-1 and TRBJ2-5, with 9 bases matching TRBD1. Trimming removed 7 bases from V and 5 bases from J; junction bases left unmatched: 8. The CDR3 has 13 residues. Germline V gene lookup returns CDR1 DFQATT and CDR2 SNEGSKA (reference sequence). The CDR3 region has the DNA TGCAGTGTCCAGGGACAGGGTTTGGAGACCCAGTACTTC. This sequence encodes CSVQGQGLETQYF.

The rearrangement joins TRBV5-6 to TRBJ2-3; no clear D gene. Germline loops: CDR1 SGHDT, CDR2 YYEEEE. Trimming stripped 2 bases from V and 5 bases from J, with 9 bases between. CDR3 size: 13 residues. CDR3 sequence: CASSFSRGDTQYF. In nucleotides, the CDR3 is TGTGCCAGCAGCTTCTCTCGTGGAGATACGCAGTATTTT.

The chain employs TRBV5-6 and TRBJ1-6; D unclear. The CDR3 covers 16 residues. Per germline, CDR1 SGHDT and CDR2 YYEEEE. V was pared by 4 bases and J by 0 bases, with 11 bases between. In DNA form, the CDR3 reads TGTGCCAGCAGCGTCAGTCCCAGCTCCTATAATTCACCCCTCCACTTT. Translated: CASSVSPSSYNSPLHF. The entire variable domain, with the rest obtained from reference TRBV5-6 and TRBJ1-6, is as follows: DAGVTQSPTHLIKTRGQQVTLRCSPKSGHDTVSWYQQALGQGPQFIFQYYEEEERQRGNFPDRFSGHQFPNYSSELNVNALLLGDSALYLCASSVSPSSYNSPLHFGNGTRLTVT.

This clonotype has more than one count but fewer than ten. The chain is built from TRBV29-1 and TRBJ2-7; D remains unclear. The ends were cut back, 3 bases at V and 7 bases at J, with 16 bases in the middle. This CDR3 contains 13 residues. From germline, CDR1 is SQVTM and CDR2 ANQGSEA. DNA for the CDR3: TGCAGCGTTGATGTGGACCCGTTCGAGGAGCAGTACTTC. Translating it yields CSVDVDPFEEQYF.

The rearrangement uses TRBV6-2 or TRBV6-3 and TRBJ2-5; 9 nucleotides match TRBD2. V was pared by 6 bases and J by 5 bases, with 4 bases of the junction left unmatched. CDR1 is MNHEY and CDR2 is SVGEGT in the germline V gene. This CDR3 is 13 amino acids long. In DNA form, the CDR3 reads TGTGCCAGCAGGACTAGCGGATCGGAGACCCAGTACTTC. This sequence encodes CASRTSGSETQYF.

This clonotype appeared a few times. V is TRBV5-1 and J is TRBJ2-1; 10 nucleotides agree with TRBD1. CDR3 length: 14 amino acids. The germline V gene encodes CDR1 SGHRS and CDR2 YFSETQ. The trim removed 4 bases at V and 8 bases at J, leaving 6 bases unmatched. In nucleotides, the CDR3 is TGCGCCAGCAGCCCAACGACAGGGGGCGATGAGCAGTTCTTC. It translates to CASSPTTGGDEQFF.

This clonotype appeared many times. This chain joins TRBV7-9 and TRBJ2-5, with D tentatively TRBD1 (5 bases). Germline V lookup: CDR1 SEHNR, CDR2 FQNEAQ (reference sequence). The CDR3 contains 14 residues. Trimming took off 2 bases at V and 5 bases at J, with 12 bases between the two ends. The CDR3 loop reads CASSLQGFGETQYF. The CDR3 nucleotides are TGTGCCAGCAGCTTACAGGGTTTTGGGGAGACCCAGTACTTC.

V and J are TRBV29-1 and TRBJ1-2, with D perhaps TRBD1 (5 bases). This CDR3 is 13 amino acids long. Germline-derived CDR1 and CDR2 are SQVTM and ANQGSEA. Trimming cost V 2 bases and J 7 bases, with 14 bases left between them. CDR3 in amino acids: CSVERRGKGGYTF. CDR3 DNA sequence: TGCAGCGTTGAACGGCGGGGGAAAGGTGGCTACACCTTC.

This clonotype was counted between two and nine times. V and J are TRBV15 and TRBJ2-3; 9 positions match TRBD1. Germline CDR1 is LNHNV and CDR2 is YYDKDF (reference sequence). V was clipped by 3 bases and J by 0 bases; unmatched bases: 13. The CDR3 has 19 amino acids. CDR3 bases: TGTGCCACCAGCAGCCCCGGGACAGGGAGTCCAAGTAGCACAGATACGCAGTATTTT. This sequence encodes CATSSPGTGSPSSTDTQYF.